This T cell receptor (beta chain) was sequenced in a study of T cells in women clearing cervical HPV infection. Study-wide results and limits: CIN3+ cases had significantly higher TCR repertoire richness than controls, but evenness did not differ.

The CDR3 spans 15 residues. Looked up from germline, CDR1 is SEHNR and CDR2 is FQNEAQ (reference sequence). Trimming at V came to 4 bases and at J to 2 bases, leaving 5 bases not matched to a gene. Measured with immunoSEQ multiplex PCR; TCRdb has only the in-frame clones, and not every one. The sample data list around 28,000 clones. Notes on this clone: Its target is not known. The CDR3 goes on 3 residues after the read ends, and that part is filled in from the germline J gene.

This clonotype was sampled from a woman aged 18 to 75 with a cervical HPV16 infection that either progressed to CIN3+ or cleared (not recorded which). The J gene is TRBJ2-1, the V gene TRBV7-9; TRBD2 matches 7 bases. The sample was blood buffy coat. The CDR3 reads CASSSPSGAYNEQFF. The DNA read from the CDR3 is TGTGCCAGCAGCTCCCCCAGCGGGGCCTACAATGAG.